The clone carrying this T cell receptor (beta chain) was observed a few times. The antigen is not known. This sample was taken from a study of blood T cells in healthy people across ages. Study outcomes and limitations: It was not possible, with unsorted PBMCs, to conclusively compare naive and antigen-experienced cells. It was the long-lived donors that had more naive CD4+ cells and higher diversity than aged donors.

Alongside a J-beta primer mix, a sample-barcoded 5' primer served in a second PCR lasting 7 to 11 cycles. Tags on each cDNA molecule came from a template-switch adaptor with 12 random nucleotides. Each CDR3 protein is one row after TCRdb ran MiXCR on the 5' RACE reads. The sample lists 540,000 or so distinct CDR3 sequences, 25% to 30% occurring once. The germline V and J ends were trimmed by 4 bases and 2 bases, with 11 bases remaining between them. Germline assignment: CDR1 SNHLY and CDR2 FYNNEI. The CDR3 is made up of 14 amino acids. This chain links TRBV2 with TRBJ2-5; possible D gene TRBD1, 6 bases. Source material: blood. This clonotype originated in a woman between 70 and 85 years old in good health. Here the CDR3 DNA reads TGTGCCAGCAGTGTAAGGGGGTCTCAAGAGACCCAGTACTTC. Its translation is CASSVRGSQETQYF.